This entry describes one T cell receptor beta chain. Its antigen is as yet unknown. V lost 1 base to trimming and J lost 7 bases, with 5 bases between them. The CDR3 totals 12 residues. The germline gives CDR1 SGHKS, CDR2 YYEKEE (reference sequence). The sample originates from a study of graft-versus-host responses after intestinal transplantation. Across the whole study: Anti-thymocyte globulin served as induction for all recipients, who then took tacrolimus and steroids for three to four years.

Using immunoSEQ multiplex PCR, the repertoire was profiled, and TCRdb retains in-frame clones only, with some absent. Of roughly 19,000 clones listed, 85% to 95% were seen once; the top ten hold 0.75% to 0.9%. Study observations and caveats: Within allografts, high graft-versus-host to host-versus-graft clonal ratios were seen among patients with graft-donor T cell macrochimerism. Circulating GvH clone levels at their peak were associated with HvG declines (early post-transplant).

The sequence was obtained from a human patient who received an intestinal transplant, so some T cells may come from the graft donor. Sequencing used PBMCs, obtained 23 days after intestinal transplant. The chain combines TRBV5-5 with TRBJ2-2; D call uncertain. CDR3 sequence: CASSLWGGELFF. DNA of the CDR3: TGTGCCAGCAGCTTGTGGGGCGGGGAGCTGTTTTTT.